This is a list of T cell receptor beta chains from one sample in a study of T cells of healthy individuals. In TCRdb, the 5' RACE reads were re-called with MiXCR into one record per CDR3 protein. The table records about 57,000 distinct CDR3 sequences, 15% to 20% of them present only once. These TCRs come from a human donor in good health. Each CDR3 is given with its conserved first and last residue. The D gene is left open where the match is weak. Clone size is given for some rows only: seen once, a few or many times, or a class if the clone is expanded.

j_call,d_call,v_call,clone_size,cdr3_aa,cdr3_nt
TRBJ2-4,TRBD1,TRBV28,many,CASSLPGTGGVGKNIQYF,TGTGCCAGCAGTTTGCCCGGGACAGGGGGAGTAGGCAAAAACATTCAGTACTTC
TRBJ1-1,-,TRBV11-1,-,CASSLEGGRTEAFF,TGTGCCAGCAGCTTAGAGGGGGGACGTACTGAAGCTTTCTTT
TRBJ2-5,-,TRBV18,many,CASSRTGAYETQYF,TGTGCCAGCTCAAGAACAGGTGCATATGAGACCCAGTACTTC
TRBJ1-6,-,TRBV20-1,many,CSAPTSRSYNSPLHF,TGCAGTGCCCCGACCTCGCGCTCCTATAATTCACCCCTCCACTTT
TRBJ1-3,TRBD1,TRBV2,many,CASWDSQSSGNTIYF,TGTGCCAGTTGGGACAGCCAGAGCTCTGGAAACACCATATATTTT
TRBJ2-2,TRBD2,TRBV12-3/TRBV12-4,few,CASSKLARNTGELFF,TGTGCCAGCAGTAAACTAGCGCGGAACACCGGGGAGCTGTTTTTT
TRBJ1-6,-,TRBV12-3/TRBV12-4,many,CASRRQSVNSPLHF,TGTGCCAGCAGAAGACAGAGCGTAAATTCACCCCTCCACTTT
TRBJ1-2,-,TRBV28,many,CASSLQGLLGYTF,TGTGCCAGCAGCCTACAGGGTCTTCTTGGCTACACCTTC
TRBJ1-3,TRBD1,TRBV20-1,many,CSASARQGFSGNTIYF,TGCAGTGCTAGCGCCCGACAGGGGTTCTCTGGAAACACCATATATTTT
TRBJ1-1,-,TRBV6-6,-,CASSSLGGETEAFF,TGTGCCAGCAGTTCCCTCGGCGGGGAAACTGAAGCTTTCTTT
TRBJ2-3,-,TRBV20-1,many,CSARGSDSLTDTQYF,TGCAGTGCTCGAGGGTCGGACTCTCTAACAGATACGCAGTATTTT
TRBJ2-7,TRBD2,TRBV5-4,-,CASSWPSGNSYEQYF,TGTGCCAGCAGCTGGCCTAGCGGAAACTCCTACGAGCAGTACTTC
TRBJ2-1,TRBD2,TRBV7-9,few,CASSALAGEGAYNEQFF,TGTGCCAGCAGCGCCCTAGCGGGAGAGGGGGCCTACAATGAGCAGTTCTTC
TRBJ2-7,TRBD1,TRBV12-3/TRBV12-4,-,CASSVRQGAHEQYF,TGTGCCAGCAGTGTACGACAGGGGGCCCACGAGCAGTACTTC
TRBJ2-1,TRBD2,TRBV28,many,CASSLGGGRNEQFF,TGTGCCAGCAGTTTGGGGGGAGGGCGCAATGAGCAGTTCTTC
TRBJ2-1,TRBD2,TRBV30,many,CAWSVGLAGIDNEQFF,TGTGCCTGGAGTGTAGGGCTAGCGGGAATAGACAATGAGCAGTTCTTC
TRBJ1-5,TRBD1,TRBV7-2,-,CASSRDRRNNQPQHF,TGTGCCAGCAGCCGGGACAGGCGGAACAATCAGCCCCAGCATTTT
TRBJ2-7,-,TRBV6-2/TRBV6-3,many,CASSYPHFGGDDEQYF,TGTGCCAGCAGTTACCCCCATTTTGGGGGCGACGACGAGCAGTACTTC
TRBJ2-7,-,TRBV7-2,once,CASSSHVYEQYF,TGTGCCAGCAGCTCGCACGTATACGAGCAGTACTTC
TRBJ2-5,TRBD2,TRBV10-2,few,CASRVTSGGGETQYF,TGCGCCAGCAGGGTGACTAGCGGGGGGGGAGAGACCCAGTACTTC
TRBJ1-4,TRBD1,TRBV29-1,many,CSARDSQNEKLFF,TGCAGCGCCCGGGACAGTCAAAATGAAAAACTGTTTTTT
TRBJ1-2,-,TRBV5-1,few,CASSPTGGGNYGYTF,TGCGCCAGCAGCCCTACTGGGGGGGGGAACTATGGCTACACCTTC
TRBJ2-1,TRBD2,TRBV7-9,-,CASSFYGGGANEQFF,TGTGCCAGCAGCTTTTACGGGGGGGGGGCCAATGAGCAGTTCTTC
TRBJ2-4,TRBD2,TRBV7-2,-,CASSLGLAGVGYIQYF,TGTGCCAGCAGCCTCGGACTAGCGGGAGTCGGTTACATTCAGTACTTC
TRBJ2-7,-,TRBV3-1,few,CASSWESGEQYF,TGTGCCAGCAGCTGGGAATCCGGCGAGCAGTACTTC
TRBJ2-1,TRBD1,TRBV7-3,-,CASSLDPRTGASSYNEQFF,TGTGCCAGCAGCTTGGACCCGAGGACAGGGGCGAGCTCCTACAATGAGCAGTTCTTC